These T cell receptor beta chains were read from a single sample in a study of breast tumors, draining lymph nodes, adjacent tissues. TCRdb re-called the multiplex PCR reads with MiXCR, one entry per CDR3 protein. The sample lists nearly 200,000 distinct CDR3 sequences, roughly 31% seen once, with around 4.5% in the top ten. The sample taken for sequencing was axillary lymph node tissue. The source is a female donor with breast cancer. Some clones in this sample may be carry-over from other donors' samples. Both conserved end residues are part of each CDR3. D genes are given only for firm matches. Expanded clones get a size class; other rows say once, few or many, or leave the size out.

TRBV12-3/TRBV12-4,.,TRBJ2-7,TRBD2,CASSSTSLGEQYF,TGTGCCAGCAGTTCGACTAGCCTGGGTGAGCAGTACTTC
TRBV10-2,.,TRBJ2-2,.,CARGGARNTGELFF,TGCGCCAGAGGGGGGGCGCGTAACACCGGGGAGCTGTTTTTT
TRBV4-2,many,TRBJ2-7,TRBD1,CASSPRSGTAYEQYF,TGTGCCAGCAGCCCCCGGAGTGGGACAGCCTACGAGCAGTACTTC
TRBV24-1,.,TRBJ1-4,.,CATSDPARGSYEQEKLFF,TGTGCCACCAGTGATCCGGCCAGAGGCTCCTACGAGCAGGAAAAACTGTTTTTT
TRBV4-1,many,TRBJ1-5,.,CASSQWAGGDEGNQPQHF,TGCGCCAGCAGCCAATGGGCTGGGGGCGATGAGGGCAATCAGCCCCAGCATTTT
TRBV6-5,many,TRBJ2-1,TRBD2,CASTRTSGRANEQFF,TGTGCCAGCACCCGAACTAGCGGGAGGGCTAATGAGCAGTTCTTC
TRBV5-8,many,TRBJ1-2,TRBD1,CASSPRGTGGPSGYTF,TGTGCCAGCAGCCCAAGAGGGACAGGGGGACCTAGTGGCTACACCTTC
TRBV10-3,many,TRBJ2-1,TRBD2,CAISEVAGGQGFF,TGTGCCATCAGTGAAGTAGCGGGGGGGCAGGGGTTCTTC
TRBV7-2,many,TRBJ1-4,.,CASSSRVGRINEKLFF,TGTGCCAGCAGCTCCAGAGTGGGGCGGATTAATGAAAAACTGTTTTTT
TRBV19,.,TRBJ1-5,TRBD1,CASSWGQGYNEPQHF,TGTGCCAGTAGTTGGGGACAGGGCTACAATGAGCCCCAGCATTTT
TRBV20-1,.,TRBJ2-5,.,CSARGGGETQYF,TGCAGTGCCCGTGGGGGGGGCGAGACCCAGTACTTC
TRBV5-1,many,TRBJ2-5,TRBD2,CASSRGLAGGPGETQYF,TGCGCCAGCAGTCGAGGACTAGCGGGAGGGCCGGGGGAGACCCAGTACTTC
TRBV6-1,many,TRBJ1-5,.,CASSEWWEVSNQPQHF,TGTGCCAGCAGTGAATGGTGGGAAGTTAGCAATCAGCCCCAGCATTTT
TRBV19,.,TRBJ1-5,.,CASSMGQRGVNQPQHF,TGTGCCAGTAGTATGGGTCAACGCGGGGTCAATCAGCCCCAGCATTTT
TRBV4-1,few,TRBJ1-1,TRBD1,CASSPRPQTGRVEAFF,TGCGCCAGCAGCCCTCGTCCGCAGACAGGGAGAGTTGAAGCTTTCTTT
TRBV7-2,many,TRBJ2-3,.,CASSLGLGTDTQYF,TGTGCCAGCAGCTTGGGACTTGGCACAGATACGCAGTATTTT
TRBV7-9,many,TRBJ2-2,.,CASNEVLNTGELFF,TGTGCCAGCAACGAGGTACTTAACACCGGGGAGCTGTTTTTT
TRBV3-1,many,TRBJ2-5,TRBD2,CASSPLAGVTSLETQYF,TGTGCCAGCAGCCCCCTAGCGGGGGTCACCTCCTTAGAGACCCAGTACTTC
TRBV9,.,TRBJ1-3,TRBD1,CASSPPGTGSYTIYF,TGTGCCAGCAGCCCACCCGGGACAGGGTCATACACCATATATTTT
TRBV5-1,many,TRBJ2-1,.,CASSPRDARNEQFF,TGCGCCAGCAGCCCCCGGGACGCCCGCAATGAGCAGTTCTTC
TRBV30,many,TRBJ1-6,.,CAWMGNSYNSPLHF,TGTGCCTGGATGGGGAACTCCTATAATTCACCCCTCCACTTT
TRBV7-2,.,TRBJ1-6,TRBD1,CASSPPGQDNSPLHF,TGTGCCAGCAGCCCACCGGGACAGGATAATTCACCCCTCCACTTT
TRBV6-1,few,TRBJ1-5,TRBD1,CASRGQLNQGGSQPQHF,TGTGCCAGCAGGGGACAGTTAAATCAAGGGGGAAGTCAGCCCCAGCATTTT
TRBV7-2,many,TRBJ2-5,.,CASSLNGLLGETQYF,TGTGCCAGCAGCTTAAACGGTCTTCTCGGGGAGACCCAGTACTTC
TRBV6-5,many,TRBJ2-1,TRBD2,CASSNSGSHNEQFF,TGTGCCAGCAGTAATAGCGGGAGCCACAATGAGCAGTTCTTC
TRBV7-9,many,TRBJ1-3,.,CASSRQGLSGNTIYF,TGTGCCAGCAGCCGACAAGGGCTCTCTGGAAACACCATATATTTT
TRBV5-1,.,TRBJ2-3,.,CASSTQGTDTQYF,TGCGCCAGCTCTACTCAAGGGACAGATACGCAGTATTTT
TRBV9,.,TRBJ2-6,TRBD2,CASNHPGTSSGATVLTF,TGTGCCAGCAACCATCCCGGGACTAGTTCTGGGGCCACCGTCCTGACTTTC
TRBV7-9,many,TRBJ2-5,.,CASSLPVGVRVQETQYF,TGTGCCAGCAGCTTACCCGTGGGGGTCCGGGTTCAAGAGACCCAGTACTTC
TRBV18,.,TRBJ2-1,TRBD1,CASSPRTRGLGSYNEQFF,TGTGCCAGCTCACCGAGGACCAGGGGGCTGGGCTCCTACAATGAGCAGTTCTTC
TRBV2,.,TRBJ2-5,.,CASSEGTQYF,TGTGCCAGCAGTGAAGGGACCCAGTACTTC
TRBV30,many,TRBJ2-7,.,CACKKTGSYYEQYF,TGTGCCTGTAAAAAAACAGGAAGCTACTACGAGCAGTACTTC
TRBV20-1,many,TRBJ2-5,.,CSAKTAQETQYF,TGCAGTGCAAAGACAGCCCAAGAGACCCAGTACTTC
TRBV5-5,many,TRBJ1-5,.,CAGPLGGESQPQHF,TGTGCCGGCCCGCTGGGGGGGGAGAGTCAGCCCCAGCATTTT
TRBV30,many,TRBJ1-3,.,CAWRARTSGNTIYF,TGTGCCTGGCGGGCACGGACCTCTGGAAACACCATATATTTT
TRBV18,many,TRBJ2-7,.,CASSPPDPYEQYF,TGTGCCAGCTCACCACCGGACCCCTACGAGCAGTACTTC
TRBV7-3,many,TRBJ2-2,TRBD1,CASSLTGTGGTGELFF,TGTGCCAGCAGCTTAACGGGGACAGGGGGCACCGGGGAGCTGTTTTTT
TRBV2,many,TRBJ2-5,.,CASSNSDNPAETQYF,TGTGCCAGCAGCAACAGTGATAACCCCGCGGAGACCCAGTACTTC
TRBV6-5,many,TRBJ2-3,.,CASKVAPADTQYF,TGTGCCAGCAAGGTGGCGCCAGCAGATACGCAGTATTTT
TRBV18,many,TRBJ2-3,.,CASSPSQDDTQYF,TGTGCCAGCTCACCATCTCAAGACGATACGCAGTATTTT
TRBV7-2,.,TRBJ1-4,.,CASSIYLCSAGVGNEKLFF,.
TRBV18,.,TRBJ2-7,.,CASPPPGRNEQYF,TGTGCCAGCCCACCACCAGGACGGAACGAGCAGTACTTC
TRBV11-3,many,TRBJ2-1,.,CASSLGGWSSYNEQFF,TGTGCCAGCAGCTTGGGGGGTTGGTCCTCCTACAATGAGCAGTTCTTC
TRBV2,.,TRBJ2-3,.,CASTLSGYNNEQYF,TGTGCCAGCACGCTTAGCGGATACAACAATGAGCAGTATTTT
TRBV2,.,TRBJ2-1,TRBD2,CASSEVSGSSCNERFF,TGTGCCAGCAGTGAAGTTAGCGGGAGCTCCTGCAATGAGCGGTTCTTC
TRBV9,many,TRBJ2-7,.,CAGRDRDPYEQYF,TGTGCCGGCCGAGACAGAGACCCCTACGAGCAGTACTTC
TRBV5-1,many,TRBJ2-2,.,CASSTDGVGTGELFF,TGCGCCAGCAGCACGGACGGGGTAGGCACCGGGGAGCTGTTTTTT
TRBV20-1,many,TRBJ1-5,.,CSARERGNMVWQPQHF,TGCAGTGCTAGGGAGAGGGGGAACATGGTCTGGCAGCCCCAGCATTTT
TRBV20-1,many,TRBJ2-3,TRBD1,CSARDPGQGSADTQYF,TGCAGTGCTAGAGATCCGGGACAGGGGAGCGCAGATACGCAGTATTTT
TRBV29-1,.,TRBJ2-3,.,CSVEVGSGTYTQYF,TGCAGCGTTGAGGTGGGGAGTGGCACATATACGCAGTATTTT
TRBV5-5,few,TRBJ2-3,.,CASSRDTRTDTQYF,TGTGCCAGCAGCCGTGACACCCGCACAGATACGCAGTATTTT
TRBV30,many,TRBJ1-6,.,CAWRENNSPLHF,TGTGCCTGGAGGGAAAATAATTCACCCCTCCACTTT
TRBV11-2,many,TRBJ2-3,.,CASSLEMWRSDTQYF,TGTGCCAGCAGCTTAGAGATGTGGAGGTCGGATACGCAGTATTTT
TRBV5-4,many,TRBJ1-2,TRBD1,CASSLATDRGYGYTF,TGTGCCAGCAGCTTGGCCACGGACAGGGGCTATGGCTACACCTTC
TRBV5-1,many,TRBJ2-5,TRBD2,CASSGIAGGGETQYF,TGCGCCAGCAGCGGAATAGCGGGGGGAGGTGAGACCCAGTACTTC
TRBV24-1,many,TRBJ1-2,TRBD1,CATGDRVAGYTF,TGTGCCACAGGGGACAGGGTTGCTGGCTACACCTTC